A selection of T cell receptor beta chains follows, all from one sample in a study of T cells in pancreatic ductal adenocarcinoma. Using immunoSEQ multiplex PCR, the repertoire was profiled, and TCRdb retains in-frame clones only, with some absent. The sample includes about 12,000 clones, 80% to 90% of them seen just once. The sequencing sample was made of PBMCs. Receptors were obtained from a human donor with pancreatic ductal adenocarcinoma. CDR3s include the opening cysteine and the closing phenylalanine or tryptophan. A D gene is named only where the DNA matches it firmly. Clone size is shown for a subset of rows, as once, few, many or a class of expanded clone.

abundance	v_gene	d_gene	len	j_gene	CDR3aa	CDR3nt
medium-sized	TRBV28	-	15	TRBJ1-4	CASRGGAATNEKLFF	TGTGCCAGCCGGGGGGGAGCCGCAACTAATGAAAAACTGTTTTTT
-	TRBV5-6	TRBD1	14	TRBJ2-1	CASSLDTGAGEQFF	TGTGCCAGCAGCTTGGATACAGGGGCGGGTGAGCAGTTCTTC
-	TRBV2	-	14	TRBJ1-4	CASSIQGFFEKLFF	TGTGCCAGCAGTATACAGGGTTTCTTTGAAAAACTGTTTTTT
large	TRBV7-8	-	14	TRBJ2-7	CASSPPTPRNEQYF	TGTGCCAGCAGCCCCCCAACCCCCAGGAACGAGCAGTACTTC
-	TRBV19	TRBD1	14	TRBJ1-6	CATKTGGANSPLHF	TGTGCCACAAAGACAGGGGGCGCAAATTCACCCCTCCACTTT
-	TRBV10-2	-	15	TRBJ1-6	CASSESEILGSPLHF	TGCGCCAGCAGTGAGTCAGAAATTCTGGGTTCACCCCTCCACTTT
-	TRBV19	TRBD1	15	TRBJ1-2	CASSIGDRDLRGYTF	TGTGCCAGTAGTATAGGGGACAGGGATCTACGGGGCTACACCTTC
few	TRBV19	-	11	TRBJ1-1	CATSLGTEAFF	TGTGCCACCTCCCTGGGGACTGAAGCTTTCTTT
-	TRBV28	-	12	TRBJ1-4	CAVDGGNEKLFF	TGTGCCGTCGATGGGGGTAATGAAAAACTGTTTTTT
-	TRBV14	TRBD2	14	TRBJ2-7	CASSLAGVTYEQYF	TGTGCCAGCAGCCTAGCGGGCGTCACCTACGAGCAGTACTTC
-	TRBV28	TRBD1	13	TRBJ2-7	CATLRGSSYEQYF	TGTGCCACCCTCAGGGGGTCCTCCTACGAGCAGTACTTC
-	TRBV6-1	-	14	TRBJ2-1	CASIVRDAGNEQFF	TGTGCCAGCATCGTTAGGGATGCAGGTAATGAGCAGTTCTTC
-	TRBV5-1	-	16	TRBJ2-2	CASSFYSAGYTGELFF	TGCGCCAGCAGCTTTTATTCCGCCGGCTACACCGGGGAGCTGTTTTTT
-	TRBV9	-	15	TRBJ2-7	CASSVAGTGQYEQYF	TGTGCCAGCAGCGTTGCCGGGACCGGGCAGTACGAGCAGTACTTC
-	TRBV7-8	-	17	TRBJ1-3	CASSSRQALNSGNTIYF	TGTGCCAGCAGCTCTAGACAGGCCCTGAACTCTGGAAACACCATATATTTT
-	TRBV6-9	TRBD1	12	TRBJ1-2	CASVRTGERYTF	TGTGCCAGCGTACGGACAGGGGAGCGCTACACCTTC
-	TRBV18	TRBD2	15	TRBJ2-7	CASSPLAGGTYEQYF	TGTGCCAGCTCACCACTAGCGGGAGGGACCTACGAGCAGTACTTC
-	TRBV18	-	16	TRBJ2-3	CASSPRRIQFTDTQYF	TGTGCCAGCTCACCTCGAAGAATCCAATTCACAGATACGCAGTATTTT
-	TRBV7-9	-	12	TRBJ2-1	CASSPAANEQFF	TGTGCCAGCAGCCCGGCGGCCAATGAGCAGTTCTTC
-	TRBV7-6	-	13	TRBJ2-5	CASSPPPFDTQYF	TGTGCCAGCAGCCCACCTCCGTTTGATACCCAGTACTTC
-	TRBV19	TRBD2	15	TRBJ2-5	CASTPGLADQETQYF	TGTGCCAGTACCCCGGGACTAGCGGACCAAGAGACCCAGTACTTC
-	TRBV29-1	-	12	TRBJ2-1	CSVAPQYNEQFF	TGCAGCGTTGCCCCACAGTACAATGAGCAGTTCTTC
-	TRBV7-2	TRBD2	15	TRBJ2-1	CASREWRGVYNEQFF	TGTGCCAGCAGAGAGTGGCGGGGGGTCTACAATGAGCAGTTCTTC
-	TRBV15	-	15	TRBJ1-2	CATSRELTVKYGYTF	TGTGCCACCAGCAGAGAACTGACAGTGAAGTATGGCTACACCTTC
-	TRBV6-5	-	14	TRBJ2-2	CASSYRGVGGELFF	TGTGCCAGCAGTTACAGGGGGGTGGGCGGGGAGCTGTTTTTT
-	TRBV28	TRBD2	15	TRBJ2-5	CASSLERGGLETQYF	TGTGCCAGCAGTTTAGAGCGCGGGGGATTAGAGACCCAGTACTTC
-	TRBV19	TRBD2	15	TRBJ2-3	CASSAPSGHSGTQYF	TGTGCCAGTAGTGCCCCTAGCGGGCACTCGGGTACGCAGTATTTT
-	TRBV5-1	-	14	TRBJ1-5	CASSLDVGNQPQHF	TGCGCCAGCAGCTTGGACGTCGGTAATCAGCCCCAGCATTTT